The table lists the clone carrying this TCR beta chain with a count of one. CDR1 and CDR2 from the germline V gene are MNHEY and SMNVEV (reference sequence). The V end lost 3 bases, the J end lost 4 bases, and 13 bases lay between the germline ends. The CDR3 extends over 15 amino acids. This sample is drawn from a study of blood T cell repertoires in COVID-19. Per the original data handling: Amplified reference gene primers provided the basis for estimating nucleated cell counts. Repertoires were generated with immunoSEQ multiplex PCR, while TCRdb's copy carries only in-frame clones and drops some. V, J and clone size are those of that table, while D and trimming were read from the DNA. The sample has about 40,000 clones, around 83% seen once.

The rearrangement links TRBV27 to TRBJ1-5; no definite D call. The receptor was isolated from a man in his fifties or sixties in a cohort sampled during active COVID-19. Sequences were obtained from peripheral blood. CDR3 DNA sequence: TGTGCCAGCAGTTTGGCATCCCCCCTGAATCAGCCCCAGCATTTT. As protein: CASSLASPLNQPQHF.